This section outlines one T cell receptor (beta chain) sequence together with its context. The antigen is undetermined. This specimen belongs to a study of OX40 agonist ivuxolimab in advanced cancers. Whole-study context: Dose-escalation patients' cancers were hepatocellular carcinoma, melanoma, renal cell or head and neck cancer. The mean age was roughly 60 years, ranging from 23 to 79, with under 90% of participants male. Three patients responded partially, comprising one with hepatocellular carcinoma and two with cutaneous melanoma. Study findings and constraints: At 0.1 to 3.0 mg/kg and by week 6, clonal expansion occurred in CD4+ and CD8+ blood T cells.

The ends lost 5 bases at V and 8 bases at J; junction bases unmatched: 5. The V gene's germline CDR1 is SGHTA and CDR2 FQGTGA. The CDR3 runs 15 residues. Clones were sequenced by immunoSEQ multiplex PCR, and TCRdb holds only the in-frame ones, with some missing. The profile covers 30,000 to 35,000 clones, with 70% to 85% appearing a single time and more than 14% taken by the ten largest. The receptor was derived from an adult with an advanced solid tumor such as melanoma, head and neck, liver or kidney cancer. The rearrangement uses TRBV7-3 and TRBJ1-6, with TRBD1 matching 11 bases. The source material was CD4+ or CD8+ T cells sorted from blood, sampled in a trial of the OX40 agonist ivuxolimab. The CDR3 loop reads CASSPRTGGDSPLHF. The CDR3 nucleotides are TGTGCCAGCAGCCCAAGGACAGGGGGCGATTCACCCCTCCACTTT.